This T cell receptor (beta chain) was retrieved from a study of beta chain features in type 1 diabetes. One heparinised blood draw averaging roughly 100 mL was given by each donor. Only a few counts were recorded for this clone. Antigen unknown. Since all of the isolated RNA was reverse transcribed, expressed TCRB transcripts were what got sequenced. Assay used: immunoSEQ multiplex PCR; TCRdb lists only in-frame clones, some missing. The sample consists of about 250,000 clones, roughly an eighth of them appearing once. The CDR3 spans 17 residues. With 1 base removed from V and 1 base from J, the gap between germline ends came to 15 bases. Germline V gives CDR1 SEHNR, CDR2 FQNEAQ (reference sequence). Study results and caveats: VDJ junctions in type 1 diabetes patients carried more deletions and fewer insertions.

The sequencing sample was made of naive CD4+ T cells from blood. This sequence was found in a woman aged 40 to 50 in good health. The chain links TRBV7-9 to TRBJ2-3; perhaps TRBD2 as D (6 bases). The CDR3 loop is CASSLGGLTPGTDTQYF. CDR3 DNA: TGTGCCAGCAGCTTAGGGGGACTCACCCCTGGCACAGATACGCAGTATTTT.